The clone carrying this T cell receptor beta chain was recorded many times. Its antigen remains unknown. The CDR3 covers 14 residues. Trimming cost V 4 bases and J 5 bases; bases outside gene matches: 5. CDR1 is SGHRS and CDR2 is YFSETQ in the germline V gene. The data were taken from a study of naive and memory T cell subsets. Study results and limitations: RNA-based TCR counts may shift with T cell activation and differentiation. A clonotype means one alpha or beta sequence, not an alpha/beta pair. A few larger clonotypes appeared in naive repertoires, especially CD8, possibly memory cells re-expressing CD45RA.

CD4+ T cell IFNgamma after overnight CMV lysate exposure gave donor CMV status. Two oligonucleotides, mixed equimolar, formed the beta constant-region primer covering TRBC1 and TRBC2. Nested alpha and beta constant-region primers with the SP2 primer drove four PCR rounds on ligated cDNA. From the UMI-ligation and nested PCR reads, TCRdb called clonotypes with MiXCR, one entry per CDR3 protein. The data hold 150,000 or so distinct CDR3 sequences, with about 23% observed a single time. The sequenced sample was naive CD4+ T cells from blood. The chain uses TRBV5-1 and TRBJ2-7, with TRBD2 matching 11 bases. This sequence originates from a human donor in good health. CDR3 DNA sequence: TGCGCCAGCAGCGCCCTAGCGGGAGGCGACGAGCAGTACTTC. It encodes CASSALAGGDEQYF.